This TCR beta chain is from a study of blood T cell repertoires in COVID-19. Study details: Researchers got acute and convalescent COVID-19 samples from the United States, Italy and Spain. PBMCs, B-cell-depleted T cells, or T cells were the source of the cDNA or gDNA that made up the material.

Methods used by the authors: For nucleated cells, counts were estimated from reference gene primer amplification. The data were produced by immunoSEQ multiplex PCR, yet TCRdb's version contains in-frame clones alone and is incomplete. V and J calls plus clone size are reproduced from that table; the DNA served to infer D and trimming. The sample has around 160,000 clones; just under 80% are singletons. CDR3 length: 13 residues. V shed 3 bases and J 9 bases; nucleotides not matched to a gene: 4. Germline V gene sequence: CDR1 LNHDA, CDR2 SQIVND (reference sequence). This clonotype was obtained from an elderly woman with acute or convalescent COVID-19. Sequenced input: peripheral blood. The V call is TRBV19, the J call TRBJ2-1; TRBD1 agrees at 8 bases. The CDR3 reads CASSIQGAVEQFF. CDR3 nucleotide sequence: TGTGCCAGTAGTATCCAGGGGGCTGTTGAGCAGTTCTTC.